This T cell receptor (beta chain) was sequenced during a study of T cell repertoires in cytomegalovirus infection. Study context: Recently identified HLA-C-restricted CMV epitopes were used, and well-studied HLA-B-restricted CMV epitopes were used as well. General study points: Ex vivo responses were dominated by HLA-C-restricted CMV-specific TCR beta clonotypes.

The CDR3 extends over 16 amino acids. V shed 0 bases and J shed 0 bases, with 9 bases lying between them. Germline CDR1 LNHNV, CDR2 YYDKDF (reference sequence). TCRdb processed the reads anew with MiXCR; each CDR3 protein has one entry. Of around 750,000 distinct CDR3 sequences listed, 32% are singletons. This clonotype was picked up a small number of times. As yet, its antigen is unknown. Source: cultured CD8+ T cells from PBMCs, taken from culture after CMV antigen stimulation. The V gene is TRBV15, the J gene TRBJ2-1; D unresolved. This TCR came from a human donor in good health (CMV status not recorded). Some clones in this sample may be carry-over from other donors' samples. The CDR3 region is CATSREKVSSYNEQFF. CDR3 DNA: TGTGCCACCAGCAGAGAGAAAGTGAGCTCCTACAATGAGCAGTTCTTC.